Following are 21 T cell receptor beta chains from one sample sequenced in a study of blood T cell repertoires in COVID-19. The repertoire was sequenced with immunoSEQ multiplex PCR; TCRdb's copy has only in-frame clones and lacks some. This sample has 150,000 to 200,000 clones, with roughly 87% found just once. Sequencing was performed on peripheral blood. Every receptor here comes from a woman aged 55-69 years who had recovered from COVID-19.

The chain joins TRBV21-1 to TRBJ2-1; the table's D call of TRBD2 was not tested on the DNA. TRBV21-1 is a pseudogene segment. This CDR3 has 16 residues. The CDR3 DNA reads TGTGCCAGCACCGTACTAACAGGCGGGGACTACAATGAGCAGTTCTTC. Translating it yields CASTVLTGGDYNEQFF.

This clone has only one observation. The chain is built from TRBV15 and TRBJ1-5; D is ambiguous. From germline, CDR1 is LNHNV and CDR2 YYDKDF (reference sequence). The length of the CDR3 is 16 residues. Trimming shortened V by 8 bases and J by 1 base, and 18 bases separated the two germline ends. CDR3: CATSKSRIESNQPQHF. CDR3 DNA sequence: TGTGCCACCTCCAAATCCAGGATCGAAAGCAATCAGCCCCAGCATTTT.

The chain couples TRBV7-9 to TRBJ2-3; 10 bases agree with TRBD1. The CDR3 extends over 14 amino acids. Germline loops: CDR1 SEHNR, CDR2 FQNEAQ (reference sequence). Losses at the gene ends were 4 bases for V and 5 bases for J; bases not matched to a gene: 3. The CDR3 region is CASSSTGGGDTQYF. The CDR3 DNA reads TGTGCCAGCAGCTCGACAGGGGGCGGAGATACGCAGTATTTT.

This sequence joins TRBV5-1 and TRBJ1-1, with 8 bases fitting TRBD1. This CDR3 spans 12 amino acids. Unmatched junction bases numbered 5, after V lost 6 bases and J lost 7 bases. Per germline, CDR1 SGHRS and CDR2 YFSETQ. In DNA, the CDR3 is TGCGCCAGCACCCGGACAGGGAGTGAAGCTTTCTTT. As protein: CASTRTGSEAFF.

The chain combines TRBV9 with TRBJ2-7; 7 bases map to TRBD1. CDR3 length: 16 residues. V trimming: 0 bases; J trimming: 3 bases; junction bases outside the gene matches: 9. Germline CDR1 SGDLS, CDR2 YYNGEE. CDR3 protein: CASSVDPKTGLYEQYF. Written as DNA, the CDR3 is TGTGCCAGCAGCGTAGACCCTAAGACAGGGCTCTACGAGCAGTACTTC.

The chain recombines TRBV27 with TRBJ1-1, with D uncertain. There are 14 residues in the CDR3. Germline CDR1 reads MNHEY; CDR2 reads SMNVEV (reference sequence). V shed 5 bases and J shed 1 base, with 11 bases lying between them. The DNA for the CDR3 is TGTGCCAGCAGTCCTAGGTACGAGAACACTGAAGCTTTCTTT. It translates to CASSPRYENTEAFF.

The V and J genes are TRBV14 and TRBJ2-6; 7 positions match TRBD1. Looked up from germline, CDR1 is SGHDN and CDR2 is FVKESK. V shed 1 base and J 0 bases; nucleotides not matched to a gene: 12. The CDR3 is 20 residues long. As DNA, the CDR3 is TGTGCCAGCAGCCAAGTTAGAAGGTGGGACAGTCGCTCTGGGGCCAACGTCCTGACTTTC. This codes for CASSQVRRWDSRSGANVLTF.

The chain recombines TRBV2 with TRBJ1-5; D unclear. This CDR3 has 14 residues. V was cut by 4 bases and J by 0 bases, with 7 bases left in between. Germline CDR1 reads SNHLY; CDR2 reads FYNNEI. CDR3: CASSGGSSNQPQHF. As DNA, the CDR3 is TGTGCCAGCAGTGGCGGGAGTAGCAATCAGCCCCAGCATTTT.

CDR3 bases: TGTGCCAGCAGCCGAGGGGCGGGGGGCCCTGAGACCCAGTACTTC. Translation: CASSRGAGGPETQYF. The rearrangement uses TRBV7-9 and TRBJ2-5; 8 bases align to TRBD2. CDR3 length: 15 residues. Trimming removed 5 bases from V and 5 bases from J; junction bases left unmatched: 10. Germline assignment: CDR1 SEHNR and CDR2 FQNEAQ (reference sequence).

The CDR3 nucleotides read TGTGCCAGCAGCGTAGTTGGAGGACAGGGAGGCGATACGCAGTATTTT. Residues: CASSVVGGQGGDTQYF. The chain uses TRBV9 and TRBJ2-3, with 8 bases identical to TRBD1. V shed 0 bases, J shed 6 bases, and the junction held 9 bases outside the gene matches. CDR3 length: 16 amino acids. Germline V gene sequence: CDR1 SGDLS, CDR2 YYNGEE.

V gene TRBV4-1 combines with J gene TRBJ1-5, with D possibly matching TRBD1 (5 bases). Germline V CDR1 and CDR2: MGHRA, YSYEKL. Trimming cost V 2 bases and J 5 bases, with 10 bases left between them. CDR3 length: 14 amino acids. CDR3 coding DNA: TGCGCCAGCAGCCAACCAGGGAGGGATCAGCCCCAGCATTTT. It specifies CASSQPGRDQPQHF.

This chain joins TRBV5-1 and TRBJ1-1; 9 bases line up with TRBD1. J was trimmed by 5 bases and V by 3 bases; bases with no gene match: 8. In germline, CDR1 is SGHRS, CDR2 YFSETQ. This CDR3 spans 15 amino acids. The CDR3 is CASSYMGQGNTEAFF. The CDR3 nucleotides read TGCGCCAGCAGCTATATGGGACAGGGTAATACTGAAGCTTTCTTT.

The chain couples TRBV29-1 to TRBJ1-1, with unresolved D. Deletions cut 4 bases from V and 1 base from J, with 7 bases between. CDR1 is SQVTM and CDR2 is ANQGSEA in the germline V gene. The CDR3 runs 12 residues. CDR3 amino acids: CSVVWRNTEAFF. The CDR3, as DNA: TGCAGCGTTGTTTGGAGGAACACTGAAGCTTTCTTT.

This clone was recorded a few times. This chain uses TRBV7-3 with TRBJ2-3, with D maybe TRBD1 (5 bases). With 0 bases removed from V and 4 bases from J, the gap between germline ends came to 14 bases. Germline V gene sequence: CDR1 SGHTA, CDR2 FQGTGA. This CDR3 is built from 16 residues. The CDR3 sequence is CASSLTGSWGADTQYF. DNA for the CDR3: TGTGCCAGCAGCTTAACGGGGTCTTGGGGCGCAGATACGCAGTATTTT.

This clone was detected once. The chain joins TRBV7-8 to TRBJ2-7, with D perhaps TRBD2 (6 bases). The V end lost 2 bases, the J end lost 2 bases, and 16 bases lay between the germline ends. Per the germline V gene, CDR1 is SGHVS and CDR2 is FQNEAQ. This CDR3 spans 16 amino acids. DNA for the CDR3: TGTGCCAGCAGCTTATTCATGGGAGGCTTTACCTACGAGCAGTACTTC. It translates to CASSLFMGGFTYEQYF.

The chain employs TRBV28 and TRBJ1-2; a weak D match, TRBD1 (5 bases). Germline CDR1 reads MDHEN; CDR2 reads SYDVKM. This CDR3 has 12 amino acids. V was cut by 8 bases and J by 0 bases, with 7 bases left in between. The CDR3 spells CASRGSNYGYTF. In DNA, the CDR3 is TGTGCCAGCCGGGGGTCTAACTATGGCTACACCTTC.

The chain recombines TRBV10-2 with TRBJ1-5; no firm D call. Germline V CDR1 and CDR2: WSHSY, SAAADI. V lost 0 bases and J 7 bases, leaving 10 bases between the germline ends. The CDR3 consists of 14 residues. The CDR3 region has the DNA TGCGCCAGCAGTGAGTCCGGGTTTGGACAGCCCCAGCATTTT. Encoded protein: CASSESGFGQPQHF.

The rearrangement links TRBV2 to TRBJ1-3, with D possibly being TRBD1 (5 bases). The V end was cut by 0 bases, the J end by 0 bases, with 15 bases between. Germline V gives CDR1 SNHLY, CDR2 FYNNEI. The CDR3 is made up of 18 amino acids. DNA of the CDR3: TGTGCCAGCAGTGAAGCGCTTCAGTCAGGGTTCTCTGGAAACACCATATATTTT. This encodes CASSEALQSGFSGNTIYF.

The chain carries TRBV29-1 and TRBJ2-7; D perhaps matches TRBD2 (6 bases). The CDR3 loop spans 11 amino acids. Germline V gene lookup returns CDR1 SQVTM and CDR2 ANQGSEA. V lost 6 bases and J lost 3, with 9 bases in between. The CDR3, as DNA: TGCAGCGTAGGGACTTACTACGAGCAGTACTTC. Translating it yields CSVGTYYEQYF.

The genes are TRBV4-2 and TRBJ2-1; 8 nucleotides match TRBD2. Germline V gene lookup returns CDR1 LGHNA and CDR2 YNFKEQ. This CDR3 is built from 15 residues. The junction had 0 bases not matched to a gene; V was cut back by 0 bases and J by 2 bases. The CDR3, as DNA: TGTGCCAGCAGCCAAGAACTAGCGGCCTACAATGAGCAGTTCTTC. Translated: CASSQELAAYNEQFF.

In nucleotides, the CDR3 is TGTGCCAGCAGCTTCCCGACAGCGAACACTGAAGCTTTCTTT. Its protein is CASSFPTANTEAFF. J is TRBJ1-1 and V is TRBV7-2, with D perhaps TRBD1 (5 bases). Trimming stripped 3 bases from V and 1 base from J, with 9 bases between. The CDR3 is made up of 14 amino acids. Germline V gene sequence: CDR1 SGHTA, CDR2 FQGNSA.